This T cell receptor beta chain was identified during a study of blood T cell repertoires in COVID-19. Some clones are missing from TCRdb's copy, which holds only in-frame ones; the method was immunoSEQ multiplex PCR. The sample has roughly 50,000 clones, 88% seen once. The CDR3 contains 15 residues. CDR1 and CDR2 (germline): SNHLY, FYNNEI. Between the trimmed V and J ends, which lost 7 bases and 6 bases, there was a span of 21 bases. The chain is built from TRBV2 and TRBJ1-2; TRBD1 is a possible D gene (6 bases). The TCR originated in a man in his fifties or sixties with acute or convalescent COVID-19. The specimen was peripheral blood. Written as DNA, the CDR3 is TGTGCCAGCACCCCATCCGACAGGCCGTGGGATGGCTACACCTTC. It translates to CASTPSDRPWDGYTF.